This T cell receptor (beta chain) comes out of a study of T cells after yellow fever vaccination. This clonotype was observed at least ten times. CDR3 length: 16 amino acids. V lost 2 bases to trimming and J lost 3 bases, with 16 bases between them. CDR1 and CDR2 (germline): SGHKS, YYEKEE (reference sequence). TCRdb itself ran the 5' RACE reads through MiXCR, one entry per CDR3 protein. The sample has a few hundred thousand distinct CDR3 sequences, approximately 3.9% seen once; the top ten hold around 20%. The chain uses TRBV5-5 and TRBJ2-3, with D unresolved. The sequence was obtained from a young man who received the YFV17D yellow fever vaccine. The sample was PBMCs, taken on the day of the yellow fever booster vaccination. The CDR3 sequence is CASSLSLRDSTDTQYF. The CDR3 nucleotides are TGTGCCAGCAGCTTATCCTTACGAGACTCGACAGATACGCAGTATTTT.